This T cell receptor (beta chain) was identified in a study of blood T cells in healthy people across ages. Each sample yielded at least 5.5 micrograms of PBMC total RNA. Per germline, CDR1 SGHAT and CDR2 FQNNGV. CDR3 size: 11 residues. Trimming pared 5 bases from V and 3 bases from J, leaving 5 bases between. Study-wide points: Older individuals had lower TCR beta diversity per million T cells (the decline was roughly linear). The long-lived group displayed more naive CD4+ cells, plus higher diversity, than the aged donors did. Unsorted PBMCs ruled out conclusive naive versus antigen-experienced comparison.

This clonotype appeared many times. Antigen: not known. The use of a sample-barcoded 5' primer and a J-beta primer mix characterized a second PCR of about 7 to 12 cycles. TCRdb processed the 5' RACE reads anew with MiXCR; each CDR3 protein has one entry. The sample records about 620,000 distinct CDR3 sequences, under 25% being singletons. Sequenced sample: blood. This chain joins TRBV11-2 and TRBJ2-7; D is unclear. The receptor's source is a man between 65 and 85 years old in good health. DNA of the CDR3: TGTGCCAGCAGCACGGTCTACGAGCAGTACTTC. It yields the protein CASSTVYEQYF.